A single sample gave rise to the 24 T cell receptor beta chains below, sequenced in a study of T cell responses to AZD1222 COVID-19 vaccine. Here immunoSEQ multiplex PCR was the method, and the copy in TCRdb shows in-frame clones only, minus some. The table shows some 140,000 clones, with more than 90% occurring only once. Sequencing was performed on peripheral blood, taken on day 0 of AZD1222 vaccination. These receptors were collected from an adult in good health.

This chain links TRBV19 with TRBJ2-5; TRBD1 agrees at 7 bases. The CDR3 length is 16 residues. J gave up 5 bases and V 2 bases, and 11 bases lay outside the gene matches. Germline assignment: CDR1 LNHDA and CDR2 SQIVND (reference sequence). The CDR3 protein is CASSIRETGWLETQYF. The CDR3 region has the DNA TGTGCCAGTAGTATAAGGGAGACAGGGTGGTTGGAGACCCAGTACTTC.

The chain employs TRBV6-5 and TRBJ1-6; D perhaps matches TRBD1 (5 bases). V gave up 10 bases and J gave up 7 bases, with 17 bases separating them. Germline CDR1 and CDR2: MNHEY and SVGAGI. The CDR3 consists of 14 residues. The DNA for the CDR3 is TGTGCCACCTACTCACGACAGAGAAATTCACCCCTCCACTTT. Its protein product is CATYSRQRNSPLHF.

This clone was observed a handful of times. J is TRBJ1-5 and V is TRBV5-8, with TRBD1 matching 8 bases. CDR1 is SGHTS and CDR2 is YDEGEE in the germline V gene. The J segment lost 4 bases and the V segment lost 5 bases, leaving 8 bases of the junction unmatched. CDR3 length: 15 amino acids. In nucleotides, the CDR3 is TGTGCCAGCAGTCTCGACAGGGGAGGGAATCAGCCCCAGCATTTT. Translated: CASSLDRGGNQPQHF.

The chain uses TRBV9 and TRBJ2-2; the match to TRBD1 covers 8 bases. The length of the CDR3 is 16 residues. The germline gives CDR1 SGDLS, CDR2 YYNGEE. V was pared by 0 bases and J by 4 bases, with 5 bases of the junction left unmatched. The CDR3 nucleotides are TGTGCCAGCAGCGTAGTCCCAGGGGGCGCCACCGGGGAGCTGTTTTTT. Amino acids: CASSVVPGGATGELFF. The full variable domain, completed using reference TRBV9 and TRBJ2-2, is DSGVTQTPKHLITATGQRVTLRCSPRSGDLSVYWYQQSLDQGLQFLIQYYNGEERAKGNILERFSAQQFPDLHSELNLSSLELGDSALYFCASSVVPGGATGELFFGEGSRLTVL.

J is TRBJ2-2 and V is TRBV4-1, with TRBD2 identical over 7 bases. Germline V gene data show CDR1 as MGHRA and CDR2 as YSYEKL. Unmatched junction bases numbered 7, after V lost 4 bases and J lost 2 bases. This CDR3 region has 16 residues. This chain's CDR3 is CASSPSGGVNTGELFF. The CDR3 bases are TGCGCCAGCAGCCCCTCGGGGGGAGTTAACACCGGGGAGCTGTTTTTT.

The DNA of the CDR3 is TGCGCCAGCAGTCTACAGGGCACTGAAGCTTTCTTT. Protein: CASSLQGTEAFF. This chain links TRBV4-1 with TRBJ1-1; TRBD1 is a possible D gene (6 bases). Germline V gives CDR1 MGHRA, CDR2 YSYEKL. V was cut by 6 bases and J by 4 bases, with 9 bases left in between. This CDR3 has 12 residues.

V and J are TRBV20-1 and TRBJ1-3; no firm D call. Germline CDR1 and CDR2: DFQATT and SNEGSKA (reference sequence). The CDR3 totals 14 residues. V was trimmed by 3 bases and J by 1 base, leaving 10 bases between them. The CDR3, as DNA: TGCAGTGCTAGTCAGTCGATGTCTGGAAACACCATATATTTT. Protein: CSASQSMSGNTIYF.

The chain uses TRBV5-6 and TRBJ2-5; D unclear. Looked up from germline, CDR1 is SGHDT and CDR2 is YYEEEE. The length of the CDR3 is 14 residues. Trimming left V 2 bases short and J 3 bases short, with 11 bases between. CDR3 in DNA: TGTGCCAGCAGCTTCTACTCCAACAAAGAGACCCAGTACTTC. Its translation: CASSFYSNKETQYF. The complete variable domain, with remaining parts taken from reference TRBV5-6 and TRBJ2-5, reads DAGVTQSPTHLIKTRGQQVTLRCSPKSGHDTVSWYQQALGQGPQFIFQYYEEEERQRGNFPDRFSGHQFPNYSSELNVNALLLGDSALYLCASSFYSNKETQYFGPGTRLLVL.

This clone was detected a few times. The chain couples TRBV7-9 to TRBJ1-4; D ambiguous. The V gene's germline CDR1 is SEHNR and CDR2 FQNEAQ (reference sequence). V dropped 4 bases and J dropped 3 bases, with 9 bases sitting between them. CDR3 length: 14 residues. CDR3 amino acids: CASSSGGSNEKLFF. The CDR3 DNA follows: TGTGCCAGCAGCTCCGGTGGGTCTAATGAAAAACTGTTTTTT. The full variable domain, its missing parts supplied by reference TRBV7-9 and TRBJ1-4, is DTGVSQNPRHKITKRGQNVTFRCDPISEHNRLYWYRQTLGQGPEFLTYFQNEAQLEKSRLLSDRFSAERPKGSFSTLEIQRTEQGDSAMYLCASSSGGSNEKLFFGSGTQLSVL.

The gene calls are TRBV7-7 and TRBJ2-2; no clear D gene. This CDR3 region has 13 residues. The germline CDR1 and CDR2 sequences are SSHAT and FNYEAQ (reference sequence). V was shortened by 5 bases and J by 9 bases, with 13 bases between the two germline ends. The DNA of the CDR3 is TGTGCCAGCAGCCTAGGGCTCAACCGGGAGCTGTTTTTT. It specifies CASSLGLNRELFF.

The chain has TRBV6-4 and TRBJ2-7, with 7 positions matching TRBD1. With 8 bases clipped from V and 2 bases from J, the junction kept 12 bases outside the gene matches. Germline lookup yields CDR1 MRHNA and CDR2 SNTAGT. The CDR3 spans 15 residues. CDR3 DNA sequence: TGTGCCAGCTTGGGACAGAAAAAAATGCCCTACGAGCAGTACTTC. This encodes CASLGQKKMPYEQYF.

The chain links TRBV5-1 to TRBJ1-2; weak D call: TRBD1 (6 bases). This CDR3 is 14 amino acids long. The germline V gene has CDR1 SGHRS and CDR2 YFSETQ. V was pared by 4 bases and J by 4 bases, with 14 bases between. CDR3 residues: CASSILGQIYGYTF. CDR3 sequence (DNA): TGCGCCAGCAGCATTCTCGGACAGATCTATGGCTACACCTTC.

The rearrangement uses TRBV27 and TRBJ2-5; the D is unclear. The CDR3 has 14 amino acids. V lost 6 bases to trimming and J lost 1 base, with 12 bases between them. Germline V gives CDR1 MNHEY, CDR2 SMNVEV (reference sequence). The CDR3 loop is CASRQPRGQETQYF. The CDR3 coding sequence is TGTGCCAGCAGACAACCCCGAGGCCAAGAGACCCAGTACTTC.

The rearrangement uses TRBV7-9 and TRBJ2-7; TRBD2 matches at 10 bases. The V gene's germline CDR1 is SEHNR and CDR2 FQNEAQ (reference sequence). Trimming took 2 bases from V and 5 from J; bases not matched to a gene: 6. This CDR3 comprises 15 residues. CDR3 sequence reads: CASSLPSGRLHEQYF. The CDR3 DNA follows: TGTGCCAGCAGCTTACCTAGCGGGAGACTCCACGAGCAGTACTTC.

The chain carries TRBV27 and TRBJ2-7; D call uncertain. The germline V gene encodes CDR1 MNHEY and CDR2 SMNVEV (reference sequence). With 8 bases removed from V and 3 bases from J, the gap between germline ends came to 5 bases. This CDR3 comprises 10 residues. The CDR3 DNA follows: TGTGCCAGCGGCCTCTACGAGCAGTACTTC. Translated, it gives CASGLYEQYF.

The chain carries TRBV29-1 and TRBJ2-5; D gene ambiguous. Between the trimmed V and J ends, which lost 0 bases and 1 base, there was a span of 9 bases. The CDR3 loop spans 14 amino acids. Per germline, CDR1 SQVTM and CDR2 ANQGSEA. The CDR3 loop is CSVEDLSLQETQYF. CDR3 DNA sequence: TGCAGCGTTGAAGATCTTTCGCTCCAAGAGACCCAGTACTTC.

The chain links TRBV3-1 (or the pseudogene TRBV3-2) to TRBJ2-3; the match to TRBD2 covers 10 bases. The CDR3 extends over 19 amino acids. Germline V gene sequence: CDR1 LGHDT, CDR2 YNNKEL (reference sequence). The junction had 15 bases not matched to a gene; V was cut back by 4 bases and J by 2 bases. CDR3 loop: CASSRPLGSGRTYTDTQYF. CDR3 in DNA: TGTGCCAGCAGCCGCCCGTTGGGTAGCGGGAGGACCTACACAGATACGCAGTATTTT.

The chain links TRBV5-1 to TRBJ2-1; perhaps TRBD2 as D (5 bases). Germline V gives CDR1 SGHRS, CDR2 YFSETQ. The CDR3 has 16 residues. The V end was cut by 4 bases, the J end by 6 bases, with 20 bases between. The CDR3 reads CASSPYTGMRLNEQFF. DNA of the CDR3: TGCGCCAGCAGCCCCTATACCGGGATGCGCCTCAATGAGCAGTTCTTC.

The V gene is TRBV11-2, the J gene TRBJ2-1, with 7 bases lining up with TRBD2. CDR1 is SGHAT and CDR2 is FQNNGV in the germline V gene. The CDR3 runs 13 residues. The V and J ends lost 5 bases and 10 bases, in that order; junction bases with no gene match: 8. The CDR3 DNA reads TGTGCCAGCAGCGCGGGAGCAACCTTCGAGCAGTTCTTC. It is translated as CASSAGATFEQFF. Together with reference TRBV11-2 and TRBJ2-1, the CDR3 gives the full variable domain: EAGVAQSPRYKIIEKRQSVAFWCNPISGHATLYWYQQILGQGPKLLIQFQNNGVVDDSQLPKDRFSAERLKGVDSTLKIQPAKLEDSAVYLCASSAGATFEQFFGPGTRLTVL.

The genes are TRBV27 and TRBJ2-1; 10 bases are a match to TRBD2. CDR3 length equals 16 residues. Trimming at V came to 6 bases and at J to 3 bases, leaving 8 bases not matched to a gene. The germline V gene encodes CDR1 MNHEY and CDR2 SMNVEV (reference sequence). This CDR3 is CASRLQREGRYNEQFF. CDR3 in DNA: TGTGCCAGCAGGCTCCAGCGGGAGGGCCGCTACAATGAGCAGTTCTTC.

This clone was observed once. The chain carries TRBV6-5 and TRBJ2-7, with D unclear. Trimming took off 2 bases at V and 3 bases at J, with 8 bases between the two ends. Germline V gene data show CDR1 as MNHEY and CDR2 as SVGAGI. This CDR3 comprises 13 residues. For the CDR3, the DNA is TGTGCCAGCAGTTACGGTCAGAGCTACGAGCAGTACTTC. Translation gives CASSYGQSYEQYF.

The J gene is TRBJ2-2, the V gene TRBV9, with 10 nucleotides matching TRBD1. CDR3 length: 15 residues. Germline V gene sequence: CDR1 SGDLS, CDR2 YYNGEE. After removal of 2 bases from V and 2 bases from J, the junction contained 0 bases not matched to a gene. The CDR3 here is CASSVTGGNTGELFF. The CDR3 nucleotides read TGTGCCAGCAGCGTGACAGGGGGCAACACCGGGGAGCTGTTTTTT.

V gene TRBV12-3 or TRBV12-4 combines with J gene TRBJ2-2; D gene uncertain. The CDR3 loop spans 11 amino acids. V shed 7 bases and J shed 3 bases, with 3 bases lying between them. This CDR3 is CASTYTGELFF. The CDR3 coding sequence is TGTGCCAGCACATACACCGGGGAGCTGTTTTTT.

The rearrangement joins TRBV5-4 to TRBJ1-2; no firm D call. V lost 4 bases and J 6 bases, leaving 25 bases between the germline ends. Germline V lookup: CDR1 SGHNT, CDR2 YYREEE (reference sequence). There are 17 residues in the CDR3. The CDR3 region is CASSPLIWTVSRNGYTF. DNA for the CDR3: TGTGCCAGCAGCCCCCTGATCTGGACCGTGTCGAGGAATGGCTACACCTTC.